Listed here are 5 T cell receptor beta chains from one sample, sequenced in a study of blood T cell repertoires in COVID-19. The method was immunoSEQ multiplex PCR; TCRdb's version includes in-frame clones alone and lacks a portion of them. The sample consists of about 120,000 clones, roughly 80% of them appearing once. Material for sequencing was peripheral blood. These receptors all come from a young man with acute or convalescent COVID-19.

The rearrangement links TRBV29-1 to TRBJ2-1; the D is unclear. Per the germline V gene, CDR1 is SQVTM and CDR2 is ANQGSEA. The CDR3 runs to 15 residues. V was shortened by 4 bases and J by 1 base, with 14 bases between the two germline ends. This CDR3 is CSVVYAELSYNEQFF. CDR3 nucleotides: TGCAGCGTTGTTTATGCGGAACTGTCCTACAATGAGCAGTTCTTC.

CDR3 nucleotide sequence: TGTGCCAGCAGACTGGACAGGTCCTCTAATCAGCCCCAGCATTTT. Encoded protein: CASRLDRSSNQPQHF. The chain links TRBV7-8 to TRBJ1-5; 7 nucleotides agree with TRBD1. This CDR3 has 15 residues. CDR1 SGHVS and CDR2 FQNEAQ come from the germline V gene. Losses at the gene ends were 6 bases for V and 4 bases for J; bases not matched to a gene: 9. The full variable domain, with the rest looked up from reference TRBV7-8 and TRBJ1-5, is GAGVSQSPRYKVAKRGQDVALRCDPISGHVSLFWYQQALGQGPEFLTYFQNEAQLDKSGLPSDRFFAERPEGSVSTLKIQRTQQEDSAVYLCASRLDRSSNQPQHFGDGTRLSIL.

This clone was seen at least ten times. The J gene is TRBJ2-7, the V gene TRBV7-8; maybe TRBD2 (6 bases). The CDR3 spans 14 residues. The V end was cut by 0 bases, the J end by 5 bases, with 11 bases between. Germline V lookup: CDR1 SGHVS, CDR2 FQNEAQ. The DNA for the CDR3 is TGTGCCAGCAGCTTAGCGGTGTGGGGGGACGAGCAGTACTTC. It yields the protein CASSLAVWGDEQYF.

V usage is TRBV6-1 and J usage is TRBJ1-2, with a possible D match to TRBD1 (6 bases). Germline V lookup: CDR1 MNHNS, CDR2 SASEGT. Deletions cut 0 bases from V and 5 bases from J, with 16 bases between. CDR3 length equals 16 residues. The CDR3 nucleotides are TGTGCCAGCAGTGAAGCTTTATCAGGCAGGGGTTATGGCTACACCTTC. This sequence encodes CASSEALSGRGYGYTF.

The rearrangement uses TRBV7-9 and TRBJ1-4; tentative D call: TRBD1 (5 bases). Trimming left V 4 bases short and J 6 bases short, with 15 bases between. The germline V gene has CDR1 SEHNR and CDR2 FQNEAQ (reference sequence). The CDR3 contains 15 residues. CDR3 amino acids: CASSSPWGSDEKLFF. DNA for the CDR3: TGTGCCAGCAGCTCGCCCTGGGGCAGCGATGAAAAACTGTTTTTT.